Listed below are T cell receptor beta chains from one sample, sequenced in a study of OX40 agonist ivuxolimab in advanced cancers. Clones were read by immunoSEQ multiplex PCR, and TCRdb kept only the in-frame ones, dropping some. Among about 100,000 clones listed, approximately 90% were seen once. Here the sequenced sample was CD4+ or CD8+ T cells sorted from blood, taken in a trial of the OX40 agonist ivuxolimab. All receptors derive from an adult with an advanced solid tumor such as melanoma, head and neck, liver or kidney cancer. Each CDR3 is given without its conserved first and last residue. The order of the fields is CDR3 protein, V gene, CDR3 length.

CDR3aa: ASSSDGSYEQY
v_gene: TRBV5-1
len: 11

CDR3aa: AISDGSGNEKLF
v_gene: TRBV10-3
len: 12

CDR3aa: ASRDRDTYEQY
v_gene: TRBV28
len: 11

CDR3aa: ASSTGQKYEQY
v_gene: TRBV19
len: 11

CDR3aa: ASSLDAGALSGYT
v_gene: TRBV7-2
len: 13

CDR3aa: ASSFQGAYEQY
v_gene: TRBV6-5
len: 11

CDR3aa: ASCPGWGEAQPQH
v_gene: TRBV6-6
len: 13

CDR3aa: ASRQRVTAYEQY
v_gene: TRBV28
len: 12

CDR3aa: ASSLGDREY
v_gene: TRBV7-9
len: 9

CDR3aa: ASSPPTRGGYQPQH
v_gene: TRBV18
len: 14

CDR3aa: ASSITGGNQPQH
v_gene: TRBV19
len: 12

CDR3aa: ASSVGGLAGSYEQY
v_gene: TRBV9
len: 14

CDR3aa: ASSSMGRARLNTGELF
v_gene: TRBV7-2
len: 16

CDR3aa: ASSDNAGLNTEAF
v_gene: TRBV10-1
len: 13

CDR3aa: ASSLGTGGFNQPQH
v_gene: TRBV18
len: 14

CDR3aa: ASRQLETTGYGYT
v_gene: TRBV10-1
len: 13

CDR3aa: ASSPTGGRNEQY
v_gene: TRBV18
len: 12

CDR3aa: ASSLHQAGETQY
v_gene: TRBV6-6
len: 12

CDR3aa: ASSLVTSGFSYNEQF
v_gene: TRBV5-4
len: 15

CDR3aa: ASSVGETQY
v_gene: TRBV2
len: 9

CDR3aa: ASSTISNQPQH
v_gene: TRBV19
len: 11

CDR3aa: ASSGGGSNTGELF
v_gene: TRBV11-2
len: 13

CDR3aa: ASSEFRLVLFYEQY
v_gene: TRBV25-1
len: 14

CDR3aa: ASSLEAQRADTQY
v_gene: TRBV5-4
len: 13

CDR3aa: ASRGQGILNTEAF
v_gene: TRBV5-1
len: 13

CDR3aa: ASSMGNRGYNEQF
v_gene: TRBV19
len: 13

CDR3aa: ASRVMAGEVEQY
v_gene: TRBV19
len: 12